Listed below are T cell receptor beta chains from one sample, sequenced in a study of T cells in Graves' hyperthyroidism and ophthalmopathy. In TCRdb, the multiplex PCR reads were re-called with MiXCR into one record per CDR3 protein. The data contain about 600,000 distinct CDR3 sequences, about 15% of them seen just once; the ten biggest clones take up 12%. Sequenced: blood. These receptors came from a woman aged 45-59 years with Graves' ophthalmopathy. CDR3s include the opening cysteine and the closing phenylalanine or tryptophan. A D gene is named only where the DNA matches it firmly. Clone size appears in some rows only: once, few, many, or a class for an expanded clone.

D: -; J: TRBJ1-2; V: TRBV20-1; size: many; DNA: TGCAGTGCTAGAAAGTACGAATTTGGAGGCTACACCTTC; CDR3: CSARKYEFGGYTF
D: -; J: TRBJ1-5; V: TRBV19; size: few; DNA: TGTGCCAGTAGTCCGCGGGTTGGTGCGAGCAATCAGCCCCAGCATTTT; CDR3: CASSPRVGASNQPQHF
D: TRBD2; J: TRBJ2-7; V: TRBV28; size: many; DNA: TGTGCCAGCAGTTTTGTTAGCGGGTCCTTCTACGAGCAGTACTTC; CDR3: CASSFVSGSFYEQYF
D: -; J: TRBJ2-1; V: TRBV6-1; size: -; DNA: TGTGCCAGCAGACTAGCAGCCCCCACCTACAATGAGCAGTTCTTC; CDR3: CASRLAAPTYNEQFF
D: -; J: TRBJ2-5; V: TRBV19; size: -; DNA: TGTGCCAGTAGTATTAACAGGGATGAGACCCAGTACTTC; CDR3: CASSINRDETQYF
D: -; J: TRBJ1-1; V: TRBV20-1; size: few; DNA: TGCAGTGCTAACCGACAGGTGAACACTGAAGCTTTCTTT; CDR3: CSANRQVNTEAFF
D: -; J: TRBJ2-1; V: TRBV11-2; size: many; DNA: TGTGCCAGCAGCTTAGAAGCGTGGGAGGGGGGTGAGCAGTTCTTC; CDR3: CASSLEAWEGGEQFF
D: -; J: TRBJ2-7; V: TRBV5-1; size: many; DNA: TGCGCCAGCAGCAAGGGACTCCTCGAAGAGCAGTACTTC; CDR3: CASSKGLLEEQYF
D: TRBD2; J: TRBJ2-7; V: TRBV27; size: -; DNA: TGTGCCAGCAGTATACTAGCGGGAGGTTCCGAGCAGTACTTC; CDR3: CASSILAGGSEQYF
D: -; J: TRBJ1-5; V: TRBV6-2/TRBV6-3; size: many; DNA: TGTGCCAGCAGAAACCGGGACACCGACGTCAATCAGCCCCAGCATTTT; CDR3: CASRNRDTDVNQPQHF
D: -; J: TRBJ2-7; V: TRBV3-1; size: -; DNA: TGTGCCAGCAGCCCCCGGACAGCGACAGCTCTCGAGCAGTACTTC; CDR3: CASSPRTATALEQYF
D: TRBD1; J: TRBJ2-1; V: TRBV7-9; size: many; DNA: TGTGCCAGCAGCCCGTGGACAGGGCTGAACAATGAGCAGTTCTTC; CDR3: CASSPWTGLNNEQFF
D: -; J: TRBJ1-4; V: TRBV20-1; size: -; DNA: TGCAGTGCTGGAGCCCTAGGGGAAAAACTGTTTTTT; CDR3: CSAGALGEKLFF
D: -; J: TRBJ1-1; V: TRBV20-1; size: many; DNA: TGCAGTGCTAGATCAGGGCAGAATATGAACACTGAAGCTTTCTTT; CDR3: CSARSGQNMNTEAFF
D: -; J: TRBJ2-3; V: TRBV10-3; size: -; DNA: TGTGCCATCAGTGAGGGGGCGCATAGCACAGATACGCAGTATTTT; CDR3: CAISEGAHSTDTQYF
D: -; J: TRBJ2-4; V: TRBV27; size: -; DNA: TGTGCCGGCAGTTTTCGGAACATTCAGTACTTC; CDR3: CAGSFRNIQYF
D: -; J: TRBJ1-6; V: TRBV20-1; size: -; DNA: TGCAGTGCTAGAGATCTTGGGTTTAATTCACCCCTCCACTTT; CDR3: CSARDLGFNSPLHF
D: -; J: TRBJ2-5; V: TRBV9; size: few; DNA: TGTGCCAGCAGCGCCGTAGGGGGTAAAGAGACCCAGTACTTC; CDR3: CASSAVGGKETQYF
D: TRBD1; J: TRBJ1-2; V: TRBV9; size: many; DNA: TGTGCCAGCAGCCCACGGACAGGGAACCATGGCTACACCTTC; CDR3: CASSPRTGNHGYTF
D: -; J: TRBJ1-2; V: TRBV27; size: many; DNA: TGTGCCAGCAGTTTATGGCAGGGTTCAAACTATGGCTACACCTTC; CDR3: CASSLWQGSNYGYTF
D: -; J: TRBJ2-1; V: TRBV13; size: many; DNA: TGTGCCAGCAGCTTAGGAATCAATGAGCAGTTCTTC; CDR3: CASSLGINEQFF
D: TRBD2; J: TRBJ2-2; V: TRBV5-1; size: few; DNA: TGCGCCAGCAGCTTGGACTTACTAGCGGGAGCCGTGGACACCGGGGAGCTGTTTTTT; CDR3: CASSLDLLAGAVDTGELFF
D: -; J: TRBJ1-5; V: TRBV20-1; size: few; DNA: TGCAGTGCTAGAGATAGGGGGGTAGGTCAGCCCCAGCATTTT; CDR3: CSARDRGVGQPQHF
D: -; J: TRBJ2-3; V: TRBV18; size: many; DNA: TGTGCCAGCTCACCACTTCAGTCTGGCAGATGGGGCACAGATACGCAGTATTTT; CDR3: CASSPLQSGRWGTDTQYF
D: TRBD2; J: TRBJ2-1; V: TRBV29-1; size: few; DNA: TGCAGCGTTGAAAGTGGCGGGAGGGTCGGGTTTGAGCAGTTCTTC; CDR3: CSVESGGRVGFEQFF
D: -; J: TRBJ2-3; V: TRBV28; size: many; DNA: TGTGCCAGCAGTTTACCCGGAAACGGAGCGGATACGCAGTATTTT; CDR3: CASSLPGNGADTQYF
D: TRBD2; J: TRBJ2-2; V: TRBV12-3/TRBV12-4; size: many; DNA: TGTGCCAGCAAAAAAGCGGGAGTCACCCCCGGGGAGCTGTTTTTT; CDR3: CASKKAGVTPGELFF
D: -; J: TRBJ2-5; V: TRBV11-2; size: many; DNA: TGTGCCAGCAGCCCCGTCAAGACTAGGGATGAGACCCAGTACTTC; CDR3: CASSPVKTRDETQYF
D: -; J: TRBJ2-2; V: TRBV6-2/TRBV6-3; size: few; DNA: TGTGCCAGCAGAAAAAATAGGCAGGAGGTCGACACCGGGGAGCTGTTTTTT; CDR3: CASRKNRQEVDTGELFF
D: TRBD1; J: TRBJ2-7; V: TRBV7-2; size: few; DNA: TGTGCCAGCAGCTTAGGGACAGGGACGACCTACGAGCAGTACTTC; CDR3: CASSLGTGTTYEQYF
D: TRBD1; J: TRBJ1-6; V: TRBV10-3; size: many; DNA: TGTGCCATCAGTGTATCATCGGGACAGGCAAATTCACCCCTCCACTTT; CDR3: CAISVSSGQANSPLHF
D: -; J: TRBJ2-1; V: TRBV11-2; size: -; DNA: TGTGCCAGCAGCTTTTTCGGGACCGCGACAAGCGAAGGGCAGTTCTTC; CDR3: CASSFFGTATSEGQFF
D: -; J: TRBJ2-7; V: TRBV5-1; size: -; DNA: TGCGCCAGCAGCTTGGGACCGGTAGGGGACGAGCAGTACTTC; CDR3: CASSLGPVGDEQYF
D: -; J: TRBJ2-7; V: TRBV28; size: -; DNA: TGTGCCAGCAGCACAAATCCGATCTTCGAGCAGTACTTC; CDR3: CASSTNPIFEQYF
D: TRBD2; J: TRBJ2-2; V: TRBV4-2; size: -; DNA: TGTGCCAGCAGCCAGGGAGGGGCGAACACCGGGGAGCTGTTTTTT; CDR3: CASSQGGANTGELFF
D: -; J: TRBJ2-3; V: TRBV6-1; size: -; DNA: TGTGCCAGCAGTGACACGCAGGGACACACAGATACGCAGTATTTT; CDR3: CASSDTQGHTDTQYF
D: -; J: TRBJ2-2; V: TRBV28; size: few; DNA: TGTGCCAGCAGTGGACGGAAAGCGAACACCGGGGAGCTGTTTTTT; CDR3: CASSGRKANTGELFF
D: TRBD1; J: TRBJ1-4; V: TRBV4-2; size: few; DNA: TGTGCCAGCAGCCCGGGACAGAATAATGAAAAACTGTTTTTT; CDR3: CASSPGQNNEKLFF
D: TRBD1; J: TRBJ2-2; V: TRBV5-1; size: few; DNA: TGCGCCAGCCGCGAGGGGACAGGGGTCGGCGCCGGGGAGCTGTTTTTT; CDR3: CASREGTGVGAGELFF
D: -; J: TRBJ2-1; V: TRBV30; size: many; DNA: TGTGCCTGGAGTGTTATGAACTACAATGAGCAGTTCTTC; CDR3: CAWSVMNYNEQFF
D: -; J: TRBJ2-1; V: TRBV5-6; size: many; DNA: TGTGCCAGCAGTGACTCCTACAATGAGCAGTTCTTC; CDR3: CASSDSYNEQFF
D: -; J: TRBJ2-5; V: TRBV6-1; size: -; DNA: TGTGCCAGCAGTTATATGGGGATCCAAGAGACCCAGTACTTC; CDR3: CASSYMGIQETQYF
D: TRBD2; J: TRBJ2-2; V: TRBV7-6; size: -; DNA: TGTGCCAGCAGTCCGGACAGGGTTTCTTCTAGCGGGAGTAACACCGGGGAGCTGTTTTTT; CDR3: CASSPDRVSSSGSNTGELFF
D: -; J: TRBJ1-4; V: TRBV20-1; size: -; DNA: TGCAGTGCGACCGGGGAGCGGGAAAAACTGTTTTTT; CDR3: CSATGEREKLFF
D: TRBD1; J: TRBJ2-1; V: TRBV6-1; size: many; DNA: TGTGCCAGCAGGGGAGAGACAGGGAACTCCTACAATGAGCAGTTCTTC; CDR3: CASRGETGNSYNEQFF
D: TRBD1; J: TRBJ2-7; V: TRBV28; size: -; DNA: TGTGCCAGCAGTTTCCCGGGGTCAGGGGGATCCTACGAGCAGTACTTC; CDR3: CASSFPGSGGSYEQYF
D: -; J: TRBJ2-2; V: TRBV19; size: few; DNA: TGTGCCAGTAGATCTCAGGGGCCGAACACCGGGGAGCTGTTTTTT; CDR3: CASRSQGPNTGELFF
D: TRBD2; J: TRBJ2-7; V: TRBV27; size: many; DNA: TGTGCCAGCAGTGTAGCGGGCTACGAGCAGTACTTC; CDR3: CASSVAGYEQYF
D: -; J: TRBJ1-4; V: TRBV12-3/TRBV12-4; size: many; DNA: TGTGCCAGCAGCCACGGCGAGGTCGGTGAAAAACTGTTTTTT; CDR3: CASSHGEVGEKLFF
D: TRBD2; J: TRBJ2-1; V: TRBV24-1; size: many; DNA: TGTGCCACCAGTGGGACTAGCGGGAAATGGGGCAATGAGCAGTTCTTC; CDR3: CATSGTSGKWGNEQFF
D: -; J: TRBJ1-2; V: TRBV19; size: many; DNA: TGTGCCAGTAGTGCCCAGGACAGACTCTATGGCTACACCTTC; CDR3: CASSAQDRLYGYTF
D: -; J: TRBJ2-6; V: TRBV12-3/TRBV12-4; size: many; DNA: TGTGCCAGCACCGGAAACCGGGACTCTGGGGCCAACGTCCTGACTTTC; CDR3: CASTGNRDSGANVLTF